The entry that follows covers one T cell receptor (beta chain) sequence. Its antigen is not identified. Primers included in the PCR were 60 Vbeta and 13 Jbeta primers. Original processing methods: Per a later analysis, the number of unique TCR beta chains was around 80 million, of which 9 million to 14 million were shared. Assay: immunoSEQ multiplex PCR; the TCRdb copy retains only in-frame clones and omits some. The D gene and trimming were derived from the DNA, and the V and J assignments and clone size from that table. The sample lists about 120,000 clones; less than 80% were seen once. These data originate in a study of cytomegalovirus exposure and HLA in healthy donors. V lost 6 bases, J lost 4 bases, and 9 bases stayed unmatched. Per the germline V gene, CDR1 is MNHNS and CDR2 is SASEGT. The CDR3 is made up of 15 amino acids. The study, taken as a whole, reports: For cytomegalovirus status, the classifier reportedly gave diagnoses with high specificity and sensitivity. Analyzed later, most CMV-associated TCR beta chains appeared HLA-restricted. A few CMV-associated chains proved CMV antigen-specific in vitro.

V is TRBV6-1 and J is TRBJ2-5; TRBD1 matches at 9 bases. Sequencing used PBMCs. The receptor comes from a woman aged 50 to 60 in good health and CMV-seropositive. CDR3 in amino acids: CASSDGQGQGETQYF. CDR3 DNA: TGTGCCAGCAGCGACGGACAGGGGCAGGGAGAGACCCAGTACTTC.